These 29 T cell receptor beta chains were all obtained from the same sample, sequenced in a study of identical twins. TCRdb re-analysed the 5' RACE reads in MiXCR, keeping a single row per CDR3 protein. The repertoire holds about 240,000 distinct CDR3 sequences, with under 12% as singletons. Sequencing used memory T cells sorted from blood. The receptors were gathered from a man over 45 in good health.

This clonotype was observed a handful of times. The genes are TRBV7-3 and TRBJ2-2; 8 bases map to TRBD2. The CDR3 is 14 amino acids. Trimming at V came to 5 bases and at J to 6 bases, leaving 5 bases not matched to a gene. Germline assignment: CDR1 SGHTA and CDR2 FQGTGA. DNA for the CDR3: TGTGCCAGCAGCCTACTCGGGGGGGCCGGGGAGCTGTTTTTT. This gives the protein CASSLLGGAGELFF.

On this clonotype itself: The germline gene is not matched at one end of the junction; a read error may be the cause. The chain is built from TRBV12-3 or TRBV12-4 and TRBJ2-2, with 7 nucleotides matching TRBD2. This CDR3 has 13 amino acids. CDR3 coding DNA: TGTGCCGGCAGTTTGGGGGGGACCGGGGAGCTGTTTTTT. Translated: CAGSLGGTGELFF.

This clonotype was recorded many times. The V gene is TRBV5-1, the J gene TRBJ2-1, with D perhaps TRBD2 (5 bases). This CDR3 is built from 11 residues. V was trimmed by 1 base and J by 10 bases, leaving 6 bases between them. Germline assignment: CDR1 SGHRS and CDR2 YFSETQ. CDR3: CASSLTGEQFF. In DNA, the CDR3 is TGCGCCAGCAGCTTGACGGGAGAGCAGTTCTTC.

DNA for the CDR3: TGTGCCAGCAGCCAAGGTCTCTGGGGTTACAATGGCTACACCTTC. This sequence encodes CASSQGLWGYNGYTF. The rearrangement uses TRBV14 and TRBJ1-2; no firm D call. Germline lookup yields CDR1 SGHDN and CDR2 FVKESK. Trimming stripped 1 base from V and 6 bases from J, with 15 bases between. The CDR3 is 15 amino acids.

This clonotype was seen at least ten times. The chain is built from TRBV5-1 and TRBJ2-2, with D maybe TRBD1 (5 bases). The V end lost 0 bases, the J end lost 1 base, and 10 bases lay between the germline ends. Germline V CDR1 and CDR2: SGHRS, YFSETQ. The CDR3 consists of 16 residues. This CDR3 reads CASSLDWGLNTGELFF. CDR3 nucleotide sequence: TGCGCCAGCAGCTTGGATTGGGGCCTGAACACCGGGGAGCTGTTTTTT.

This clonotype was recorded a few times. The J gene is TRBJ2-5, the V gene TRBV6-5, with D maybe TRBD1 (6 bases). From germline, CDR1 is MNHEY and CDR2 SVGAGI. CDR3 length: 16 amino acids. V lost 1 base and J lost 4, with 16 bases in between. The CDR3 DNA sequence: TGTGCCAGCAGTTACTTCAGGGGCCAAGGGGGAGAGACCCAGTACTTC. Its translation is CASSYFRGQGGETQYF.

About this clonotype: The final CDR3 position lacks the conserved phenylalanine or tryptophan, pointing to a likely read error. The V and J genes are TRBV11-1 and TRBJ1-2; 8 bases map to TRBD1. The V and J ends lost 5 bases and 3 bases, in that order; junction bases with no gene match: 5. Germline CDR1 reads SGHAT; CDR2 reads FQDESV (reference sequence). There are 14 residues in the CDR3. CDR3 DNA: TGTGCCAGCAGCCCTCAGACAGGGGACTATGGCTACACCTAC. Amino acid sequence: CASSPQTGDYGYTY.

This clonotype showed up many times. This chain joins TRBV20-1 and TRBJ2-1; D unresolved. The CDR3 is 14 residues long. Deletions cut 0 bases from V and 3 bases from J, with 9 bases between. Germline V CDR1 and CDR2: DFQATT, SNEGSKA (reference sequence). CDR3 nucleotide sequence: TGCAGTGCTAGAGATAGGGCCTTCTACAATGAGCAGTTCTTC. Its protein product is CSARDRAFYNEQFF.

This clonotype was counted at least ten times. The V gene is TRBV5-5, the J gene TRBJ2-7, with unresolved D. The CDR3 has 14 residues. Trimming cost V 0 bases and J 2 bases, with 9 bases left between them. Germline V gene sequence: CDR1 SGHKS, CDR2 YYEKEE (reference sequence). The CDR3 DNA is TGTGCCAGCAGCTTGGTGGGCTTCACCTACGAGCAGTACTTC. Translated: CASSLVGFTYEQYF.

As for this clonotype: This may be a read error: a much more frequent sequence differs by one nucleotide. The chain links TRBV28 to TRBJ1-6; D is perhaps TRBD1 (5 bases). The germline CDR1 and CDR2 sequences are MDHEN and SYDVKM. The CDR3 extends over 12 amino acids. In DNA form, the CDR3 reads TGTACCATGGGACCTTCGCGGTCACCCCTCCACTTT. The encoded protein is CTMGPSRSPLHF.

The chain carries TRBV7-2 and TRBJ1-5; D possibly corresponds to TRBD1 (6 bases). CDR1 and CDR2 from the germline V gene are SGHTA and FQGNSA. The CDR3 covers 13 residues. The V end lost 2 bases, the J end lost 7 bases, and 9 bases lay between the germline ends. The CDR3 nucleotides read TGTGCCAGCAGCTTATTACAGGGCCAGCCCCAGCATTTT. Its translation is CASSLLQGQPQHF.

This clonotype was detected ten times or more. The chain is built from TRBV10-2 and TRBJ1-2; TRBD1 aligns across 9 bases. Unmatched junction bases numbered 13, after V lost 3 bases and J lost 8 bases. CDR3 size: 16 residues. Germline V gene data show CDR1 as WSHSY and CDR2 as SAAADI. The CDR3 coding sequence is TGCGCCAGCAGTGAAGAAGTTGGGACAGGGCGAAGAGGCTACACCTTC. It specifies CASSEEVGTGRRGYTF.

This clonotype was seen only a few times. The chain joins TRBV27 to TRBJ2-7; 12 bases are a match to TRBD2. Germline loops: CDR1 MNHEY, CDR2 SMNVEV (reference sequence). V gave up 6 bases and J gave up 4 bases; unmatched junction bases: 7. The CDR3 covers 15 residues. CDR3 bases: TGTGCCAGCAGGGGGGCGACTAGCGGGGGTTACGAGCAGTACTTC. The encoded protein is CASRGATSGGYEQYF.

The rearrangement links TRBV5-1 to TRBJ1-2; D remains ambiguous. V shed 0 bases and J shed 3 bases, with 9 bases lying between them. This CDR3 region has 14 residues. CDR1 is SGHRS and CDR2 is YFSETQ in the germline V gene. The CDR3: CASSLAATDYGYTF. DNA of the CDR3: TGCGCCAGCAGCTTGGCCGCAACAGACTATGGCTACACCTTC.

The V gene is TRBV4-2, the J gene TRBJ1-2; 7 nucleotides match TRBD1. CDR3 length: 14 amino acids. V dropped 4 bases and J dropped 2; count of bases not matched to a gene: 4. Germline V gene sequence: CDR1 LGHNA, CDR2 YNFKEQ. The CDR3 region is CASSPTGDNYGYTF. The CDR3, as DNA: TGTGCCAGCAGCCCCACAGGGGACAACTATGGCTACACCTTC.

This clonotype was recorded only once. This rearrangement joins TRBV4-1 to TRBJ2-3; 9 bases are a match to TRBD1. This CDR3 contains 16 residues. The trim removed 2 bases at V and 5 bases at J, leaving 8 bases unmatched. CDR1 MGHRA and CDR2 YSYEKL come from the germline V gene. The DNA of the CDR3 is TGCGCCAGCAGCCAACGACAGGGGGTAGAGGTAGATACGCAGTATTTT. Translated, it gives CASSQRQGVEVDTQYF.

V is TRBV28 and J is TRBJ2-3, with TRBD2 identical over 7 bases. This CDR3 has 15 amino acids. Per the germline V gene, CDR1 is MDHEN and CDR2 is SYDVKM. Trimming cost V 2 bases and J 2 bases; bases outside gene matches: 4. The CDR3 DNA sequence: TGTGCCAGCAGTTTAGCGGGGGTATTCACAGATACGCAGTATTTT. This gives the protein CASSLAGVFTDTQYF. Drawing the rest from reference TRBV28 and TRBJ2-3, the complete variable domain is DVKVTQSSRYLVKRTGEKVFLECVQDMDHENMFWYRQDPGLGLRLIYFSYDVKMKEKGDIPEGYSVSREKKERFSLILESASTNQTSMYLCASSLAGVFTDTQYFGPGTRLTVL.

The CDR3 is CATGMGETQYF. CDR3 in DNA: TGTGCCACCGGGATGGGAGAGACCCAGTACTTC. This sequence joins TRBV10-3 and TRBJ2-5; D possibly corresponds to TRBD2 (5 bases). There are 11 residues in the CDR3. Looked up from germline, CDR1 is ENHRY and CDR2 is SYGVKD. V lost 10 bases and J 4 bases, leaving 10 bases between the germline ends.

This sequence joins TRBV20-1 and TRBJ2-5, with D perhaps matching TRBD2 (6 bases). Germline CDR1 and CDR2: DFQATT and SNEGSKA (reference sequence). CDR3 length: 16 residues. V was pared by 0 bases and J by 2 bases, with 16 bases between. CDR3 coding DNA: TGCAGTGCTAGAGATCGTTTAGGGACTGCACAAGAGACCCAGTACTTC. Translated: CSARDRLGTAQETQYF.

This clonotype was seen more than once but under ten times. The chain links TRBV20-1 to TRBJ2-3; maybe TRBD1 (6 bases). Trimming pared 5 bases from V and 0 bases from J, leaving 12 bases between. The CDR3 has 14 amino acids. The germline gives CDR1 DFQATT, CDR2 SNEGSKA (reference sequence). CDR3 sequence (DNA): TGCAGTGCTTCCTACAGGGCGAGCACAGATACGCAGTATTTT. This gives the protein CSASYRASTDTQYF.

This clonotype showed up just a few times. J is TRBJ2-7 and V is TRBV7-9; D might be TRBD1 (6 bases). The CDR3 is made up of 14 amino acids. V lost 7 bases to trimming and J lost 0 bases, with 13 bases between them. In germline, CDR1 is SEHNR, CDR2 FQNEAQ (reference sequence). The CDR3 nucleotides read TGTGCCAGCAACACGGACAGACGCTCCTACGAGCAGTACTTC. Its protein product is CASNTDRRSYEQYF. Drawing the rest from reference TRBV7-9 and TRBJ2-7, the complete variable domain is DTGVSQNPRHKITKRGQNVTFRCDPISEHNRLYWYRQTLGQGPEFLTYFQNEAQLEKSRLLSDRFSAERPKGSFSTLEIQRTEQGDSAMYLCASNTDRRSYEQYFGPGTRLTVT.

This clonotype was seen ten or more times. The rearrangement links TRBV9 to TRBJ2-1, with 9 bases that match TRBD2. Germline loops: CDR1 SGDLS, CDR2 YYNGEE. The CDR3 sequence is 15 residues long. V lost 0 bases to trimming and J lost 3 bases; unmatched junction nucleotides: 1. CDR3 sequence (DNA): TGTGCCAGCAGCGTAGGAGCGGGAGGCTACAATGAGCAGTTCTTC. It translates to CASSVGAGGYNEQFF. Full variable domain (outside the CDR3, taken from reference TRBV9 and TRBJ2-1): DSGVTQTPKHLITATGQRVTLRCSPRSGDLSVYWYQQSLDQGLQFLIQYYNGEERAKGNILERFSAQQFPDLHSELNLSSLELGDSALYFCASSVGAGGYNEQFFGPGTRLTVL.

Ten or more counts support this clonotype. The genes are TRBV6-2 or TRBV6-3 and TRBJ1-1; a possible D gene is TRBD1 (5 bases). This CDR3 has 15 amino acids. Per the germline V gene, CDR1 is MNHEY and CDR2 is SVGEGT. With 2 bases removed from V and 4 bases from J, the gap between germline ends came to 14 bases. Here the CDR3 DNA reads TGTGCCAGCAGTTACGCCGGGCTTAGGGGCACTGAAGCTTTCTTT. Residues: CASSYAGLRGTEAFF.

The V call is TRBV20-1, the J call TRBJ2-7; 8 nucleotides agree with TRBD2. CDR3 length: 14 amino acids. J lost 5 bases, V lost 1 base, and 7 bases had no gene match. Germline CDR1 is DFQATT and CDR2 is SNEGSKA (reference sequence). The CDR3 coding sequence is TGCAGTGCTAGAGTGGGTAGCGGGGAGCACGAGCAGTACTTC. This gives the protein CSARVGSGEHEQYF.

This clonotype showed up just a few times. The genes are TRBV12-3 or TRBV12-4 and TRBJ1-2, with 7 bases lining up with TRBD1. The CDR3 loop spans 18 amino acids. The trim removed 6 bases at V and 0 bases at J, leaving 16 bases unmatched. Written as DNA, the CDR3 is TGTGCCAGCAGACCGACCCTGGGACAGATTTACTCTAACTATGGCTACACCTTC. Translated: CASRPTLGQIYSNYGYTF.

This clonotype was observed at least ten times. The chain combines TRBV25-1 with TRBJ1-1; 9 bases line up with TRBD1. Germline loops: CDR1 MGHDK, CDR2 SYGVNS. The V and J ends lost 7 bases and 2 bases, in that order; junction bases with no gene match: 2. The CDR3 loop spans 13 amino acids. CDR3 region: CASMGQGNTEAFF. The CDR3 coding sequence is TGTGCCAGCATGGGACAGGGCAACACTGAAGCTTTCTTT.

This clonotype was recorded at least ten times. V is TRBV10-3 and J is TRBJ1-5; no definite D call. The germline CDR1 and CDR2 sequences are ENHRY and SYGVKD. V shed 3 bases and J shed 9 bases, with 9 bases lying between them. There are 12 residues in the CDR3. The CDR3 DNA reads as TGTGCCATCAGTGATGAGGTTACGCCCCAGCATTTT. It is translated as CAISDEVTPQHF.

This clonotype has ten or more counts. This chain joins TRBV11-2 and TRBJ2-7, with 9 bases fitting TRBD2. CDR1 is SGHAT, CDR2 FQNNGV, per germline. V dropped 4 bases and J dropped 6; count of bases not matched to a gene: 7. The CDR3 runs to 14 residues. CDR3 loop: CASSSRVAGAEQYF. The CDR3 region has the DNA TGTGCCAGCAGCTCAAGAGTAGCGGGAGCCGAGCAGTACTTC.

The chain employs TRBV30 and TRBJ2-3, with D uncertain. CDR3 size: 14 residues. Per the germline V gene, CDR1 is GTSNPN and CDR2 is SVGIG (reference sequence). V was trimmed by 0 bases and J by 1 base, leaving 8 bases between them. DNA for the CDR3: TGTGCCTGGAGTGTAGCTCTGGGCACAGATACGCAGTATTTT. This sequence encodes CAWSVALGTDTQYF.